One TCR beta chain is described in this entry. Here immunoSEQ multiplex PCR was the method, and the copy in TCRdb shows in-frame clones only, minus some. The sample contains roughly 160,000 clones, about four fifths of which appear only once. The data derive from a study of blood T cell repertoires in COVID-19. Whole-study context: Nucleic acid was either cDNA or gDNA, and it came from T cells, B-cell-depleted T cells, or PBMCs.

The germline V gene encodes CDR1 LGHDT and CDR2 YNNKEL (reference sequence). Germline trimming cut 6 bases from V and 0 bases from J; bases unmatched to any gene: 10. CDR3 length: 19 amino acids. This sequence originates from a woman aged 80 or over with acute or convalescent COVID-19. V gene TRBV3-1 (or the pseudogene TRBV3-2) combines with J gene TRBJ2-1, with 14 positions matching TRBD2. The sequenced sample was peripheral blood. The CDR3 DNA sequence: TGTGCCAGCAGGCCAGGACTAGCGGGAGGCTACAGCTCCTACAATGAGCAGTTCTTC. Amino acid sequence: CASRPGLAGGYSSYNEQFF.